In its sample, the clone carrying this T cell receptor beta chain was seen once. Its target is unknown. This sample is drawn from a study of glioma-infiltrating T cells after dendritic cell vaccination. Study-level background: Dendritic cells derived from monocytes and pulsed with autologous tumor lysate formed the vaccine.

CDR3 length equals 17 residues. V gave up 5 bases and J gave up 0 bases, with 17 bases separating them. The germline gives CDR1 KGHSH, CDR2 LQKENI. Findings and caveats of the study: Higher TCR clonality did not directly relate to longer survival.

Time point noted: after dendritic cell vaccination, including at tumor progression/relapse. Generated by immunoSEQ multiplex PCR, the TCRdb table keeps only in-frame clones and is missing some. The table shows 72,000 or so clones, with roughly 84% occurring only once. The source of this sequence is a human donor with glioblastoma. V usage is TRBV18 and J usage is TRBJ1-5; D possibly corresponds to TRBD1 (5 bases). Sequencing used blood, obtained after dendritic cell vaccination. CDR3: CASSSQDRRDSNQPQHF. CDR3 DNA sequence: TGTGCCAGCTCATCCCAGGATCGCAGGGATAGCAATCAGCCCCAGCATTTT.